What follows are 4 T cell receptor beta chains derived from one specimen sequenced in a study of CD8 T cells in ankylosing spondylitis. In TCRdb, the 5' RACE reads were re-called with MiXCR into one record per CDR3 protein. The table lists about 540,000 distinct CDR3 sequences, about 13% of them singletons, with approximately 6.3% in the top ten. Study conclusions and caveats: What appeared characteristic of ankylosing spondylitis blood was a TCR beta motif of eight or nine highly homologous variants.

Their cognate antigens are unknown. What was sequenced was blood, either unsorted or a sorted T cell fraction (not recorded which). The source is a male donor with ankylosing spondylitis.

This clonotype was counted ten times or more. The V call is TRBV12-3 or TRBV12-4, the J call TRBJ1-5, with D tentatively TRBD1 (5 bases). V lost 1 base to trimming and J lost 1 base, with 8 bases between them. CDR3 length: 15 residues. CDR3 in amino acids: CASSLEGPSNQPQHF. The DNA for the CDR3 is TGTGCCAGCAGTTTAGAGGGGCCGAGCAATCAGCCCCAGCATTTT.

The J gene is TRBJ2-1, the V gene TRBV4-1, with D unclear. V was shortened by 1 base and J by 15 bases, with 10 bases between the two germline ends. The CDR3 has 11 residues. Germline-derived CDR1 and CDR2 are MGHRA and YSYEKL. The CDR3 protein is CASSQGVPLFF. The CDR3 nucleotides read TGCGCCAGCAGCCAAGGGGTTCCATTGTTCTTC.

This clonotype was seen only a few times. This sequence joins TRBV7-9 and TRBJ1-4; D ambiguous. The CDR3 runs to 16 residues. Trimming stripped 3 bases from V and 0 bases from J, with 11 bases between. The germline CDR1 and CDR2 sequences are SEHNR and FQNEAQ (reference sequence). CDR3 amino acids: CASSFAPGATNEKLFF. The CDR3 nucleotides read TGTGCCAGCAGCTTCGCCCCGGGAGCAACTAATGAAAAACTGTTTTTT.

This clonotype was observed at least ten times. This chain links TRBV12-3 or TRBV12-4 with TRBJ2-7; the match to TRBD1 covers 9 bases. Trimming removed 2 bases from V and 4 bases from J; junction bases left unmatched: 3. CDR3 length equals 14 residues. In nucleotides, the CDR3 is TGTGCCAGCAGTTTAACAGGGGGCTCTTACGAGCAGTACGTC. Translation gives CASSLTGGSYEQYV.